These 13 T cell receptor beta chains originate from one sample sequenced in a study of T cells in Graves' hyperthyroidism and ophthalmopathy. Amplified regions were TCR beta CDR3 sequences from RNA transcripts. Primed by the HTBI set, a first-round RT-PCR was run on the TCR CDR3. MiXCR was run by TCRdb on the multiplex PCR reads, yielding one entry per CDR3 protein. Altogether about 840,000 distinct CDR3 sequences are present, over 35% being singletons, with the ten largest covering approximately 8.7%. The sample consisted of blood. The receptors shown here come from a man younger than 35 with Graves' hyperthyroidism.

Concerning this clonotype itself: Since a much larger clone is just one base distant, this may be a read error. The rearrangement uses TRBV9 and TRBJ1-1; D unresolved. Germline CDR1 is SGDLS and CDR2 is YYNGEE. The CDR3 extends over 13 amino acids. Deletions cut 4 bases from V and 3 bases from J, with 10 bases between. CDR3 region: CASSPPEHTEAFF. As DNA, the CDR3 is TGTGCCAGCAGCCCCCCAGAGCACACTGAAGCTTTCTTT.

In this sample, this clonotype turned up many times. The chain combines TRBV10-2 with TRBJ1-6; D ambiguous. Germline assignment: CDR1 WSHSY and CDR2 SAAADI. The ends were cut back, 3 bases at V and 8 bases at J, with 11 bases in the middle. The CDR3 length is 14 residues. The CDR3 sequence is CASSERSWDSPLHF. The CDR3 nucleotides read TGCGCCAGCAGTGAAAGGTCCTGGGATTCACCCCTCCACTTT.

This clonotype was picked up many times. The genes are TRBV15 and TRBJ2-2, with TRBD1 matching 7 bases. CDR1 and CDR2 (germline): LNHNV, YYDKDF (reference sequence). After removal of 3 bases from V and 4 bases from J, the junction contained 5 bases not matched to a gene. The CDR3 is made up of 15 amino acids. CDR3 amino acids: CATSSPTGITGELFF. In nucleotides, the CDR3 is TGTGCCACCAGCAGCCCGACAGGGATCACCGGGGAGCTGTTTTTT.

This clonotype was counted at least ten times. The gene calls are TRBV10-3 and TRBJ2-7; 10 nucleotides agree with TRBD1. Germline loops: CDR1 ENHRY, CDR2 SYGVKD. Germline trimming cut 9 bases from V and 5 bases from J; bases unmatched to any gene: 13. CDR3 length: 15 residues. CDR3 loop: CAISLQDRGVDEQYF. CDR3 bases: TGTGCCATATCCCTTCAGGACAGGGGGGTGGACGAGCAGTACTTC.

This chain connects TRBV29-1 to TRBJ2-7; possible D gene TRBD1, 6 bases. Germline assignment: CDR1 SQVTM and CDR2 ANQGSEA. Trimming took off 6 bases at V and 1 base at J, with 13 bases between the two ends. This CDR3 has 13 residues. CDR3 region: CSVPDSVSYEQYF. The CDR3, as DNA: TGCAGCGTCCCGGACAGCGTGTCCTACGAGCAGTACTTC.

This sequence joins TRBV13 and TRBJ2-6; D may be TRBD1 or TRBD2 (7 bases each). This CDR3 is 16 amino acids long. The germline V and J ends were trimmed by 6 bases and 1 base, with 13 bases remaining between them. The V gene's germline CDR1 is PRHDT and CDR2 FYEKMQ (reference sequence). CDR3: CASRTGTISGANVLTF. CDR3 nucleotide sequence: TGTGCCAGCAGGACAGGGACTATATCTGGGGCCAACGTCCTGACTTTC.

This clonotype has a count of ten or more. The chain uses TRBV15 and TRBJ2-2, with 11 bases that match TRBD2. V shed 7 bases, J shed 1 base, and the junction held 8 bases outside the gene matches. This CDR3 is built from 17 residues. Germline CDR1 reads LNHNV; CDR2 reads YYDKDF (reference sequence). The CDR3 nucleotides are TGTGCCACCACCCACGGACTAGCGGGTCTGAACACCGGGGAGCTGTTTTTT. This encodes CATTHGLAGLNTGELFF.

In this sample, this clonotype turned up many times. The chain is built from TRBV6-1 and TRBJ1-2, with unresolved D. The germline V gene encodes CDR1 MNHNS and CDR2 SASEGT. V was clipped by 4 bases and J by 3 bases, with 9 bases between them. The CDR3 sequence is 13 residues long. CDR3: CASSGEGDYGYTF. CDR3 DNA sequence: TGTGCCAGCAGTGGTGAGGGTGACTATGGCTACACCTTC.

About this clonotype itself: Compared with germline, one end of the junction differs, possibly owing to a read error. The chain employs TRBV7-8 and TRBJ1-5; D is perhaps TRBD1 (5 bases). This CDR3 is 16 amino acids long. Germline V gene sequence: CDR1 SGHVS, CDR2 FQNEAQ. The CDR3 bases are TGCGCCAGCAGCCAAGTAGTGGGACGAAGCCACCGGCCCCAGCATTTT. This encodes CASSQVVGRSHRPQHF.

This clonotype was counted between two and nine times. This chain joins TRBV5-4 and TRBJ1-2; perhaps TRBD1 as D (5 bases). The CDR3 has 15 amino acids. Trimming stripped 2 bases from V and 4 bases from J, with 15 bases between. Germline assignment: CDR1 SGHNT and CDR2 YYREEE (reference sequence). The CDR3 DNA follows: TGTGCCAGCAGCTTTGAGATGAGGGACGGCTATGGCTACACCTTC. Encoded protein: CASSFEMRDGYGYTF.

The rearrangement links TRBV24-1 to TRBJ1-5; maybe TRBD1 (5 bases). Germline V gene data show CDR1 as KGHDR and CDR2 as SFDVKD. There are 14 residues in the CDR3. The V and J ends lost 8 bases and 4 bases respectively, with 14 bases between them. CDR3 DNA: TGTGCCACCATCTTAGGTGGGGGTAATCAGCCCCAGCATTTT. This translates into CATILGGGNQPQHF.

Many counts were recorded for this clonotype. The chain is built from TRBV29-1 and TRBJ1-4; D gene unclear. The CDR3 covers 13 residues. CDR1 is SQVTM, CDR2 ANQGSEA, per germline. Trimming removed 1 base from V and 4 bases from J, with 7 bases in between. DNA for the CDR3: TGCAGCGTTGAAGTTAGACTTAATGAAAAACTGTTTTTT. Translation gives CSVEVRLNEKLFF.

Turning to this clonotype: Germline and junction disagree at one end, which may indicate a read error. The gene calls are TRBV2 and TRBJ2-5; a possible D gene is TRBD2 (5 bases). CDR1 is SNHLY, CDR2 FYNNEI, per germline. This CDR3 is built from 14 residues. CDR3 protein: CASGESGNRETQYF. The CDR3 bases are TGTGCCAGCGGTGAGTCGGGGAATCGGGAGACCCAGTACTTC.